A single sample is the source of the 17 T cell receptor beta chains below, sequenced in a study of T cells expressing NK-cell markers. Using the 5' RACE reads, TCRdb records one entry per CDR3 protein without DNA. The specimen's table records about 460,000 distinct CDR3 sequences. The sample was blood T cells: a sorted CD56 or NKG2C T cell subset, CD4+ or CD8+ T cells, or bulk PBMC T cells (not recorded which). All receptors come from a woman aged 45-65 years in good health.

The genes are TRBV6-5 and TRBJ1-1; TCRdb outputs TRBD1, but without DNA this stays unchecked. Germline V gene sequence: CDR1 MNHEY, CDR2 SVGAGI. This CDR3 contains 15 residues. The CDR3 is CASSYTSQGGTEAFF.

V and J are TRBV25-1 and TRBJ2-2; TCRdb's D call, TRBD1, is unchecked because there is no DNA. Germline V gives CDR1 MGHDK, CDR2 SYGVNS. This CDR3 is 15 amino acids long. This CDR3 reads CASMIQGPETGELFF. The complete variable domain, with remaining parts taken from reference TRBV25-1 and TRBJ2-2, reads EADIYQTPRYLVIGTGKKITLECSQTMGHDKMYWYQQDPGMELHLIHYSYGVNSTEKGDLSSESTVSRIRTEHFPLTLESARPSHTSQYLCASMIQGPETGELFFGEGSRLTVL.

This chain joins TRBV29-1 and TRBJ2-3; TCRdb picks TRBD2, but there is no DNA to check that call. CDR1 and CDR2 from the germline V gene are SQVTM and ANQGSEA. The CDR3 loop spans 14 amino acids. Here the CDR3 reads CSVASGASTDTQYF.

CDR3 sequence: CASSLPLAGGKETQYF. The chain uses TRBV3-1 and TRBJ2-5; TCRdb indicates TRBD2, and absent DNA this call remains unverified. The germline CDR1 and CDR2 sequences are LGHDT and YNNKEL (reference sequence). This CDR3 has 16 residues.

The chain couples TRBV14 to TRBJ2-2; TCRdb names TRBD1, which stays unverified in the absence of DNA. CDR1 is SGHDN and CDR2 is FVKESK in the germline V gene. The CDR3 contains 15 residues. CDR3 loop: CASSPPGLNTGELFF.

The J gene is TRBJ1-4, the V gene TRBV19; TCRdb outputs TRBD1, but without DNA this stays unchecked. Per the germline V gene, CDR1 is LNHDA and CDR2 is SQIVND (reference sequence). The CDR3 has 14 amino acids. CDR3 in amino acids: CASWTGETNEKLFF.

V is TRBV7-6 and J is TRBJ1-1; the D call of TRBD1 rests on TCRdb alone, since no DNA is present to check it. CDR1 SGHVS and CDR2 FNYEAQ come from the germline V gene. The CDR3 runs to 14 residues. The CDR3 is CASSPMTENTEAFF.

The chain recombines TRBV12-3 or TRBV12-4 with TRBJ1-2. The CDR3 runs to 14 residues. The chain's CDR3 is CASRHEPGQRSYTF.

V gene TRBV12-3 or TRBV12-4 combines with J gene TRBJ1-3; lacking DNA, the TRBD1 call made by TCRdb goes unchecked. CDR3 length: 16 residues. The CDR3 sequence is CASSNWPGQVGNTIYF.

The rearrangement uses TRBV5-1 and TRBJ2-6; TCRdb's assignment of TRBD1 cannot be checked, as there is no DNA. Germline values: CDR1 SGHRS, CDR2 YFSETQ. The CDR3 consists of 18 residues. The CDR3 sequence: CASSLGMQGTSGANVLTF.

V is TRBV14 and J is TRBJ2-1; the TCRdb call, TRBD1, lacks DNA for checking. The germline CDR1 and CDR2 sequences are SGHDN and FVKESK. The CDR3 runs to 15 residues. CDR3 loop: CASSPRTATYNEQFF.

The rearrangement uses TRBV4-2 and TRBJ1-3. This CDR3 is 14 amino acids long. Germline V lookup: CDR1 LGHNA, CDR2 YNFKEQ. The CDR3 sequence: CASSQDSLGNTIYF.

V and J are TRBV5-4 and TRBJ1-1; TCRdb picks TRBD1, but there is no DNA to check that call. CDR1 is SGHNT and CDR2 is YYREEE in the germline V gene (reference sequence). The CDR3 is 14 residues long. The CDR3 region is CASSLPDSNTEAFF.

V usage is TRBV12-3 or TRBV12-4 and J usage is TRBJ2-1; lacking DNA, the TRBD2 call made by TCRdb goes unchecked. CDR3 length equals 17 residues. This CDR3 is CASSLGELAGFYNEQFF.

The J gene is TRBJ2-1, the V gene TRBV7-9; the D call of TRBD2 rests on TCRdb alone, since no DNA is present to check it. Per the germline V gene, CDR1 is SEHNR and CDR2 is FQNEAQ (reference sequence). There are 17 residues in the CDR3. The CDR3 region is CASSSWTSGTRVGEQFF.

The chain employs TRBV9 and TRBJ1-1. This CDR3 has 15 amino acids. Germline CDR1 SGDLS, CDR2 YYNGEE. CDR3 sequence reads: CASSVRAELNTEAFF.

The chain recombines TRBV18 with TRBJ2-1; TCRdb picks TRBD1, but there is no DNA to check that call. The CDR3 is 14 amino acids. Germline V gene lookup returns CDR1 KGHSH and CDR2 LQKENI. The CDR3 here is CASSSGQGYIEQFF.